These 20 T cell receptor beta chains were sequenced from one sample in a study of response to subunit inactivated influenza vaccine. TCRdb re-called the RT-PCR reads with MiXCR, one entry per CDR3 protein. The table lists about 650,000 distinct CDR3 sequences, around 16% of them singletons. Sequencing was performed on PBMCs from blood, taken 12 days after vaccination. The source is a man between 50 and 59 years old who received an inactivated influenza vaccine.

This clonotype was seen a few times. The chain joins TRBV11-1 to TRBJ2-2; D may be TRBD2 (6 bases). This CDR3 contains 14 residues. Trimming stripped 3 bases from V and 6 bases from J, with 11 bases between. Germline V gives CDR1 SGHAT, CDR2 FQDESV (reference sequence). The CDR3 DNA reads as TGTGCCAGCAGCTTGGTCCCGGGGGCCGGGGAGCTGTTTTTT. As protein: CASSLVPGAGELFF.

This clonotype was counted between two and nine times. The chain uses TRBV24-1 and TRBJ2-1, with D tentatively TRBD1 or TRBD2 (5 bases each). CDR3 length equals 11 residues. V dropped 9 bases and J dropped 7 bases, with 9 bases sitting between them. Germline V gene sequence: CDR1 KGHDR, CDR2 SFDVKD. The DNA of the CDR3 is TGTGCCACCGGGGGTCTAAATGAGCAGTTCTTC. This encodes CATGGLNEQFF.

This clonotype was counted a few times. This chain joins TRBV6-2 or TRBV6-3 and TRBJ1-1; 9 bases are shared with TRBD1. Losses at the gene ends were 0 bases for V and 4 bases for J; bases not matched to a gene: 9. Germline CDR1 reads MNHEY; CDR2 reads SVGEGT. The CDR3 loop spans 17 amino acids. The CDR3 protein is CASSYSITGGAVTEAFF. CDR3 bases: TGTGCCAGCAGTTACTCAATCACAGGGGGCGCGGTCACTGAAGCTTTCTTT.

The table lists this clonotype with many counts. An end of the junction differs from the germline gene, which may be a read error. The CDR3 spells CASSLVATDTQYF. The DNA of the CDR3 is TGTGCCAGCAGTTTAGTTGCCACAGATACGCAGTATTTT. The genes are TRBV5-1 and TRBJ2-3; no reliable D call. There are 13 residues in the CDR3. The germline gives CDR1 SGHRS, CDR2 YFSETQ.

A few counts support this clonotype. J is TRBJ2-2 and V is TRBV11-2; TRBD1 aligns across 8 bases. CDR1 and CDR2 (germline): SGHAT, FQNNGV. J was trimmed by 7 bases and V by 2 bases; bases with no gene match: 6. The CDR3 loop spans 15 amino acids. The CDR3 DNA reads as TGTGCCAGCAGCTTACAGGGGGCGCGGATCGGGGAGCTGTTTTTT. Translated: CASSLQGARIGELFF.

The V gene is TRBV7-9, the J gene TRBJ1-1; D is undetermined. This CDR3 spans 15 amino acids. V was trimmed by 5 bases and J by 7 bases, leaving 20 bases between them. CDR1 SEHNR and CDR2 FQNEAQ come from the germline V gene (reference sequence). CDR3 residues: CASSKLTQGWGEAFF. The CDR3 region has the DNA TGTGCCAGCAGCAAACTCACCCAAGGGTGGGGTGAAGCTTTCTTT.

This clonotype was counted only a few times. The chain employs TRBV12-3 or TRBV12-4 and TRBJ1-3; D call uncertain. The CDR3 contains 13 residues. V was clipped by 5 bases and J by 0 bases, with 5 bases between them. Here the CDR3 reads CASSVLSGNTIYF. As DNA, the CDR3 is TGTGCCAGCAGTGTCCTCTCTGGAAACACCATATATTTT.

This clonotype occurred a few times. The chain links TRBV6-1 to TRBJ2-7, with a weak D call TRBD1 (5 bases). The germline V gene has CDR1 MNHNS and CDR2 SASEGT. CDR3 length: 16 amino acids. V shed 1 base and J shed 4 bases, with 17 bases lying between them. CDR3 DNA sequence: TGTGCCAGCAGTGAAGTTCAGGGCCTGGTGGGTTACGAGCAGTACTTC. It is translated as CASSEVQGLVGYEQYF.

This clonotype was found many times. The rearrangement links TRBV5-1 to TRBJ2-3; a possible D gene is TRBD1 (5 bases). V lost 4 bases to trimming and J lost 4 bases, with 22 bases between them. Germline lookup yields CDR1 SGHRS and CDR2 YFSETQ. CDR3 length: 17 amino acids. Here the CDR3 reads CASSDRGSFQGSDTQYF. Here the CDR3 DNA reads TGCGCCAGCAGCGATAGGGGCTCATTCCAGGGATCAGATACGCAGTATTTT.

This clonotype showed up just a few times. The V call is TRBV7-9, the J call TRBJ2-1; D could derive from TRBD1 or TRBD2 (5 bases each). The V end lost 7 bases, the J end lost 8 bases, and 15 bases lay between the germline ends. Germline CDR1 is SEHNR and CDR2 is FQNEAQ (reference sequence). CDR3 length: 13 amino acids. DNA of the CDR3: TGTGCCAGCAAGCTTCGGGGCGGAGATGAGCAGTTCTTC. Translated: CASKLRGGDEQFF. Complete variable domain (other parts from reference TRBV7-9 and TRBJ2-1): DTGVSQNPRHKITKRGQNVTFRCDPISEHNRLYWYRQTLGQGPEFLTYFQNEAQLEKSRLLSDRFSAERPKGSFSTLEIQRTEQGDSAMYLCASKLRGGDEQFFGPGTRLTVL.

The genes are TRBV4-1 and TRBJ1-2; D is ambiguous. The CDR3 runs 14 residues. Trimming shortened V by 6 bases and J by 0 bases, and 11 bases separated the two germline ends. The V gene's germline CDR1 is MGHRA and CDR2 YSYEKL. In nucleotides, the CDR3 is TGCGCCAGCAGTGGGCCACAGACTAACTATGGCTACACCTTC. Translating gives CASSGPQTNYGYTF.

V is TRBV20-1 and J is TRBJ2-1; 10 bases are shared with TRBD2. The CDR3 length is 15 residues. The junction had 5 bases not matched to a gene; V was cut back by 0 bases and J by 6 bases. CDR1 is DFQATT, CDR2 SNEGSKA, per germline (reference sequence). The CDR3 nucleotides are TGCAGTGCTAGAGACTGGACTAGCGGACGCAATGAGCAGTTCTTC. Residues: CSARDWTSGRNEQFF.

The table lists this clonotype with many counts. This chain links TRBV24-1 with TRBJ2-1, with TRBD1 as a possible D gene (5 bases). With 1 base removed from V and 6 bases from J, the gap between germline ends came to 12 bases. This CDR3 contains 15 residues. Germline V gene lookup returns CDR1 KGHDR and CDR2 SFDVKD. In nucleotides, the CDR3 is TGTGCCACCAGTGATTTAAACAGGAGTCCCAATGAGCAGTTCTTC. It yields the protein CATSDLNRSPNEQFF.

This clonotype was detected many times. The chain couples TRBV6-2 or TRBV6-3 to TRBJ2-2, with D unclear. The length of the CDR3 is 12 residues. Per the germline V gene, CDR1 is MNHEY and CDR2 is SVGEGT. Trimming shortened V by 1 base and J by 6 bases, and 3 bases separated the two germline ends. CDR3 amino acids: CASSYYPGELFF. The CDR3 DNA reads as TGTGCCAGCAGTTACTATCCCGGGGAGCTGTTTTTT.

There are a few counts of this clonotype. The V and J genes are TRBV6-4 and TRBJ2-3, with D hard to call. The V end was cut by 4 bases, the J end by 7 bases, with 12 bases between. Germline CDR1 and CDR2: MRHNA and SNTAGT. The CDR3 runs 13 residues. The CDR3 nucleotides read TGTGCCAGCAGTGCCGAACCTCAATATACGCAGTATTTT. Residues: CASSAEPQYTQYF.

This clonotype was observed a single time. DNA of the CDR3: TGCAGTGCTAGAGATTCTGGGCTAGGAGTTCGCAATGAGCAGTTCTTC. This codes for CSARDSGLGVRNEQFF. This chain uses TRBV20-1 with TRBJ2-1; no reliable D call. The germline V and J ends were trimmed by 0 bases and 6 bases, with 18 bases remaining between them. Germline values: CDR1 DFQATT, CDR2 SNEGSKA (reference sequence). There are 16 residues in the CDR3.

This clonotype was seen a few times. The chain has TRBV19 and TRBJ2-1, with 11 bases matching TRBD2. Looked up from germline, CDR1 is LNHDA and CDR2 is SQIVND (reference sequence). The CDR3 has 16 amino acids. V dropped 6 bases and J dropped 10; count of bases not matched to a gene: 14. In nucleotides, the CDR3 is TGTGCCAGTAGCCCTAGCGGGAGGACGGGCGCCTACGAGCAGTTCTTC. It yields the protein CASSPSGRTGAYEQFF. Full variable domain (rest looked up from reference TRBV19 and TRBJ2-1): DGGITQSPKYLFRKEGQNVTLSCEQNLNHDAMYWYRQDPGQGLRLIYYSQIVNDFQKGDIAEGYSVSREKKESFPLTVTSAQKNPTAFYLCASSPSGRTGAYEQFFGPGTRLTVL.

This clonotype was seen more than once but under ten times. The chain uses TRBV24-1 and TRBJ2-7, with D hard to call. The CDR3 runs 11 residues. The V gene lost 0 bases and the J gene lost 7 bases, with 3 bases spanning the gap. Germline CDR1 and CDR2: KGHDR and SFDVKD. CDR3 residues: CATSDLSEQYF. The CDR3 DNA reads as TGTGCCACCAGTGATTTGAGTGAGCAGTACTTC.

CDR3 region: CSAGRWEAGNIQYF. CDR3 nucleotide sequence: TGCAGTGCTGGGAGGTGGGAGGCAGGAAACATTCAGTACTTC. The V and J genes are TRBV20-1 and TRBJ2-4; D is perhaps TRBD2 (6 bases). Trimming took off 5 bases at V and 6 bases at J, with 17 bases between the two ends. This CDR3 spans 14 amino acids. Germline loops: CDR1 DFQATT, CDR2 SNEGSKA (reference sequence).

The V call is TRBV20-1, the J call TRBJ1-5; D is unclear. CDR1 is DFQATT and CDR2 is SNEGSKA in the germline V gene (reference sequence). V dropped 0 bases and J dropped 0 bases, with 6 bases sitting between them. The CDR3 is made up of 14 amino acids. Here the CDR3 DNA reads TGCAGTGCTAGAGAATGGCGTAGCAATCAGCCCCAGCATTTT. It is translated as CSAREWRSNQPQHF.